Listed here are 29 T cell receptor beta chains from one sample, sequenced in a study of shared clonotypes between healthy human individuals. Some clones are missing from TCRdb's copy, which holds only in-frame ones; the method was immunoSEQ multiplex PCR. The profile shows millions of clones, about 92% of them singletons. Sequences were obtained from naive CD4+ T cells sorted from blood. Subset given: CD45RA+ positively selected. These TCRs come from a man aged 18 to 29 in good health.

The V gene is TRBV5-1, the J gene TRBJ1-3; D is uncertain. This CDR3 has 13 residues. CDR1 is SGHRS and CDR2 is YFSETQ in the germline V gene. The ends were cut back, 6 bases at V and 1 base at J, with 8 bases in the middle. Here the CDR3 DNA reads TGCGCCAGCACCGCGGAATCTGGAAACACCATATATTTT. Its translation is CASTAESGNTIYF.

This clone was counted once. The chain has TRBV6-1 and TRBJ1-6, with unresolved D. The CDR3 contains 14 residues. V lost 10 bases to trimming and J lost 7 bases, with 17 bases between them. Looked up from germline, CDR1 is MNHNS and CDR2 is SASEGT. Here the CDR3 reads CATLTPGGNSPLHF. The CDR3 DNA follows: TGTGCCACCCTCACCCCAGGCGGAAATTCACCCCTCCACTTT.

In DNA form, the CDR3 reads TGCGCCAGCAGCTTGGCTAGCGGGGGCACAGGGGAGCAGTACTTC. Amino acid sequence: CASSLASGGTGEQYF. The chain couples TRBV5-1 to TRBJ2-7; TRBD2 matches 10 bases. The CDR3 extends over 15 amino acids. V gave up 0 bases and J gave up 7 bases; unmatched junction bases: 7. The germline CDR1 and CDR2 sequences are SGHRS and YFSETQ.

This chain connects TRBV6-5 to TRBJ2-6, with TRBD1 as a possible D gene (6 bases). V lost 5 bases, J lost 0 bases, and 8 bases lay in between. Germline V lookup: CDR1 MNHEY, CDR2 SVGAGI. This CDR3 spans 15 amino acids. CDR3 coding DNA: TGTGCCAGCAGTACAGGGAACTCTGGGGCCAACGTCCTGACTTTC. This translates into CASSTGNSGANVLTF.

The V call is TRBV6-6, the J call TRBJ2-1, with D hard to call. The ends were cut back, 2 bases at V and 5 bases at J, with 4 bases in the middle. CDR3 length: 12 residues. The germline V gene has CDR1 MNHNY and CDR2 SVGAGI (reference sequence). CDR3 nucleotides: TGTGCCAGCAGTTACCAAAACAATGAGCAGTTCTTC. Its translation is CASSYQNNEQFF.

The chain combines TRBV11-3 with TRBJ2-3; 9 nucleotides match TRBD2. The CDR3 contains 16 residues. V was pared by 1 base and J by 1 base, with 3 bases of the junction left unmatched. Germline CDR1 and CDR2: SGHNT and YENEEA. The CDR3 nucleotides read TGTGCCAGCAGCTTAGGTGCTAGCGGGGGCACAGATACGCAGTATTTT. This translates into CASSLGASGGTDTQYF.

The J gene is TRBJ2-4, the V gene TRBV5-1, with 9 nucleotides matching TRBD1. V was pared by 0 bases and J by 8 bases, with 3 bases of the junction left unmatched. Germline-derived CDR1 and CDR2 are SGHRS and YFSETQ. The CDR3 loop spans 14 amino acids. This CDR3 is CASSLADRGDIQYF. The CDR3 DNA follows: TGCGCCAGCAGCTTGGCGGACAGGGGAGACATTCAGTACTTC.

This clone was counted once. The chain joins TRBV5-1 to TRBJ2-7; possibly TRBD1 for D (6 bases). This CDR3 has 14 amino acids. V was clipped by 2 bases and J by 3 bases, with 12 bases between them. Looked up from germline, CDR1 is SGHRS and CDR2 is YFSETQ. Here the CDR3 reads CASSFGGEGYEQYF. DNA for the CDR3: TGCGCCAGCAGCTTTGGGGGCGAAGGCTACGAGCAGTACTTC.

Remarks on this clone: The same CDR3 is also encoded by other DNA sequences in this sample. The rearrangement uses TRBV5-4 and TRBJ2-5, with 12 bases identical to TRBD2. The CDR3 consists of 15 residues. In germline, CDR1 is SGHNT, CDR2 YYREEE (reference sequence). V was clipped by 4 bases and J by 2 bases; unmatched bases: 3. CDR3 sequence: CASSTGLAGQETQYF. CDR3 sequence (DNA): TGTGCCAGCAGCACGGGACTAGCGGGTCAAGAGACCCAGTACTTC.

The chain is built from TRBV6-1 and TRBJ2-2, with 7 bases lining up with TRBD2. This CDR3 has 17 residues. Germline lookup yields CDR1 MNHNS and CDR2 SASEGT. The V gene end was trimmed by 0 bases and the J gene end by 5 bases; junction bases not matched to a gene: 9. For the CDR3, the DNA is TGTGCCAGCAGTGAAGCGCGGGGGAGAGGAGGGACCGGGGAGCTGTTTTTT. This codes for CASSEARGRGGTGELFF.

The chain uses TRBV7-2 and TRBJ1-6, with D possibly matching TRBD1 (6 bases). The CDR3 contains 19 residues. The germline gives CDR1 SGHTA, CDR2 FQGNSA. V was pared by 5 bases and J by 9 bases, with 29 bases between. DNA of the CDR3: TGTGCCAGCAGCCCGCGGGGATACAGGGTAGGCTACAGTACTTCACCCCTCCACTTT. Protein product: CASSPRGYRVGYSTSPLHF. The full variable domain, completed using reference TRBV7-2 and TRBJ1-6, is GAGVSQSPSNKVTEKGKDVELRCDPISGHTALYWYRQSLGQGLEFLIYFQGNSAPDKSGLPSDRFSAERTGGSVSTLTIQRTQQEDSAVYLCASSPRGYRVGYSTSPLHFGNGTRLTVT.

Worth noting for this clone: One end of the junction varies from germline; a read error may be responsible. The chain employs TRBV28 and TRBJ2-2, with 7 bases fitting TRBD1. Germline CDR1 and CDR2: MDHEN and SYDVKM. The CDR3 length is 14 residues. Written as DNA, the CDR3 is TGTGCCGGCAGACAGGGTCAGCCCCCAGGGGAGCTGTTTTTT. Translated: CAGRQGQPPGELFF.

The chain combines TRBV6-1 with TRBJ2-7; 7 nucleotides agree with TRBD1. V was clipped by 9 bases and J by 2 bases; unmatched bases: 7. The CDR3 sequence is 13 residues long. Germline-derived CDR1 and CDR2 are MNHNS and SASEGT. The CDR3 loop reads CASLYRGAYEQYF. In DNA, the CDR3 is TGTGCCAGTCTCTACAGGGGAGCCTACGAGCAGTACTTC.

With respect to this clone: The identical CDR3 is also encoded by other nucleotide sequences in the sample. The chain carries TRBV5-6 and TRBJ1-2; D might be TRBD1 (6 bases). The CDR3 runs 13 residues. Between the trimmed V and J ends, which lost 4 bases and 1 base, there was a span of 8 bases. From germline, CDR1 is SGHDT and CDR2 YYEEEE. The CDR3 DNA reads TGTGCCAGCAGCCCGGACAGTAACTATGGCTACACCTTC. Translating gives CASSPDSNYGYTF.

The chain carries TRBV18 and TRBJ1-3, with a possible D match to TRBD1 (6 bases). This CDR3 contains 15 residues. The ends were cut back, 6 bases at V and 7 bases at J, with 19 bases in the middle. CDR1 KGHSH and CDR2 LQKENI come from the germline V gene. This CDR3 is CASSPTQGIGNTIYF. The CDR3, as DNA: TGTGCCAGCTCCCCAACCCAGGGGATCGGGAACACCATATATTTT. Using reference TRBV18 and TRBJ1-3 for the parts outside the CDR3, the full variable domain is NAGVMQNPRHLVRRRGQEARLRCSPMKGHSHVYWYRQLPEEGLKFMVYLQKENIIDESGMPKERFSAEFPKEGPSILRIQQVVRGDSAAYFCASSPTQGIGNTIYFGEGSWLTVV.

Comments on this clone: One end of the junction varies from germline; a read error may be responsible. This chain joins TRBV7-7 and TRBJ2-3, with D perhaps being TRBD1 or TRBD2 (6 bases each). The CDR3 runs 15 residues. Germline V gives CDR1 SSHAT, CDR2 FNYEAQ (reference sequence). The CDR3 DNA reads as TGTGCTAGCAGCTTAGTTCCGGGGGCGACAGATACGCAGTATTTT. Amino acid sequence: CASSLVPGATDTQYF. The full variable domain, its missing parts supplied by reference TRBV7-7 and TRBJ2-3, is GAGVSQSPRYKVTKRGQDVTLRCDPISSHATLYWYQQALGQGPEFLTYFNYEAQPDKSGLPSDRFSAERPEGSISTLTIQRTEQRDSAMYRCASSLVPGATDTQYFGPGTRLTVL.

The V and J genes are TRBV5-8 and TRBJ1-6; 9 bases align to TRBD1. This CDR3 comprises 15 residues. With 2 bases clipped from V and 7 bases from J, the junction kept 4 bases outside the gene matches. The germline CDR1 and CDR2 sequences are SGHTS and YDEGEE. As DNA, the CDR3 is TGTGCCAGCAGCTTACAGGGGGCGGAGAATTCACCCCTCCACTTT. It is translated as CASSLQGAENSPLHF.

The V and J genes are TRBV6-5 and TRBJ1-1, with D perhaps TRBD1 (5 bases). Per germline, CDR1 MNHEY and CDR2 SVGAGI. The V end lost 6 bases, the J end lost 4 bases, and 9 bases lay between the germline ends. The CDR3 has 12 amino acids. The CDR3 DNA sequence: TGTGCCAGCAGGGGGGTGGGCACTGAAGCTTTCTTT. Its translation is CASRGVGTEAFF.

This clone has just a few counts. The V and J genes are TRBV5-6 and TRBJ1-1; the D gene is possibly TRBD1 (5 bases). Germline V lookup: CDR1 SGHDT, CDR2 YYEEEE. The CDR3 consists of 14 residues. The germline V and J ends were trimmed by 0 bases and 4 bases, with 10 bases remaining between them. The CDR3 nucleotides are TGTGCCAGCAGCTTGGCCGGGACGGCCACTGAAGCTTTCTTT. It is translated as CASSLAGTATEAFF.

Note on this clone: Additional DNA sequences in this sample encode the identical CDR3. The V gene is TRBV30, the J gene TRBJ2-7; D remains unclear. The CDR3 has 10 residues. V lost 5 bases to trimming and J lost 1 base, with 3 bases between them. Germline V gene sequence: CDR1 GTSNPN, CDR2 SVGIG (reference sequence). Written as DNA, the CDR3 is TGTGCCTGGGGTTCCTACGAGCAGTACTTC. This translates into CAWGSYEQYF.

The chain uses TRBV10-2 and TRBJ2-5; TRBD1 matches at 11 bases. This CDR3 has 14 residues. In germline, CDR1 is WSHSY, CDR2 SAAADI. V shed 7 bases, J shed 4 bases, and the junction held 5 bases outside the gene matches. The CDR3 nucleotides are TGCGCCAGCAAATTGGGACAGGGGGTAGAGACCCAGTACTTC. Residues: CASKLGQGVETQYF.

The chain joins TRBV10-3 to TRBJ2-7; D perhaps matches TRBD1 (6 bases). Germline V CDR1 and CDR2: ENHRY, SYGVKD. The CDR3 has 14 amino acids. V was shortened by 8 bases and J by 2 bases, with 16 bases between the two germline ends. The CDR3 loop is CAIQTGSPPYEQYF. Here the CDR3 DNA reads TGTGCCATCCAAACAGGGTCCCCACCCTACGAGCAGTACTTC.

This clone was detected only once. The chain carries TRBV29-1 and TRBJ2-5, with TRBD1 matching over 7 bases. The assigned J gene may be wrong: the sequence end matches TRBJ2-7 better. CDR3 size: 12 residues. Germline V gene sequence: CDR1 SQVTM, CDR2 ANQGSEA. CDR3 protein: CSVLRDSYEQYF. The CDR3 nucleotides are TGCAGCGTCCTCCGGGACAGCTACGAGCAGTACTTC.

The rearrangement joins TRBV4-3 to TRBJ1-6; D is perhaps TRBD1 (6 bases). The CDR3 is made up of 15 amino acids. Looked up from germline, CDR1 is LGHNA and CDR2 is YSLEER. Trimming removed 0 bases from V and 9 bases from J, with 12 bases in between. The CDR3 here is CASSQDPGAASPLHF. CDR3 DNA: TGCGCCAGCAGCCAAGATCCAGGGGCTGCTTCACCCCTCCACTTT.

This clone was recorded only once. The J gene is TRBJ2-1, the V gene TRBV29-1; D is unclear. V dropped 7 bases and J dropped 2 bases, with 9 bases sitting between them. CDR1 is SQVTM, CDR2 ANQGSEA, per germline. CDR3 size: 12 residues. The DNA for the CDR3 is TGCAGCGCCGGTCACACCTACAATGAGCAGTTCTTC. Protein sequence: CSAGHTYNEQFF.

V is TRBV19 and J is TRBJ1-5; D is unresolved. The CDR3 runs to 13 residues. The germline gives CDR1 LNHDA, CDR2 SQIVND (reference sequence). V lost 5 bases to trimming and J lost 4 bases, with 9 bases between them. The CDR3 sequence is CASSFSTNQPQHF. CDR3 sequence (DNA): TGTGCCAGTAGTTTCAGTACAAATCAGCCCCAGCATTTT.

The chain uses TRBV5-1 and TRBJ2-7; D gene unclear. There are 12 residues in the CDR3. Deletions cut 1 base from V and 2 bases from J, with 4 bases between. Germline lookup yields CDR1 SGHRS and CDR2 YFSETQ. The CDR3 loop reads CASSLNPYEQYF. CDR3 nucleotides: TGCGCCAGCAGCTTGAATCCCTACGAGCAGTACTTC.

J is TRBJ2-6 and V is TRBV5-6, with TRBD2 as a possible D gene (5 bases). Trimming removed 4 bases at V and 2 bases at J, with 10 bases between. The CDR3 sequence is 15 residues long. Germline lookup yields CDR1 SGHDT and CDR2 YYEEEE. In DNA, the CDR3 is TGTGCCAGCAGCCTAGCACTACCTGGGGCCAACGTCCTGACTTTC. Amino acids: CASSLALPGANVLTF. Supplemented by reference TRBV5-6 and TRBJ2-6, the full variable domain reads DAGVTQSPTHLIKTRGQQVTLRCSPKSGHDTVSWYQQALGQGPQFIFQYYEEEERQRGNFPDRFSGHQFPNYSSELNVNALLLGDSALYLCASSLALPGANVLTFGAGSRLTVL.

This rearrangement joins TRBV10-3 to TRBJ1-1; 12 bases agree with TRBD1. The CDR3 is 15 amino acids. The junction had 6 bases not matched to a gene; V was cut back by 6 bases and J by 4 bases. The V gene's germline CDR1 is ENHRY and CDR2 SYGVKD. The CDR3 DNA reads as TGTGCCATCAGGGGACAGGGGGCGCGTGGCACTGAAGCTTTCTTT. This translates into CAIRGQGARGTEAFF.